Detailed here is one TCR beta chain. V dropped 3 bases and J dropped 4 bases, with 9 bases sitting between them. Germline CDR1 and CDR2: GTSNPN and SVGIG (reference sequence). The CDR3 is 13 residues long. This entry comes from a study of sequential checkpoint blockade in melanoma. Sequenced by immunoSEQ multiplex PCR; TCRdb stores in-frame clones only, minus some. Of 20,000 to 25,000 clones detected, around 82% appear once; the ten largest clones hold 11%. Treatment reported: randomized to nivolumab then ipilimumab (arm A) or the reverse (arm B). The specimen was CD8+ T cells sorted from blood (inferred from file names), collected from a patient given nivolumab and ipilimumab in sequence. The J gene is TRBJ1-4, the V gene TRBV30; D call uncertain. The receptor was derived from a human donor with melanoma. As DNA, the CDR3 is TGTGCCTGGAGAAGACAAAATAATGAAAAACTGTTTTTT. It translates to CAWRRQNNEKLFF.